A selection of T cell receptor beta chains follows, all from one sample in a study of T cell responses to AZD1222 COVID-19 vaccine. TCRdb's table, derived via immunoSEQ multiplex PCR, lists solely in-frame clones and lacks some. The sample has about 93,000 clones; 75% to 90% are singletons. This specimen consisted of peripheral blood, obtained 28 days after the second AZD1222 dose. The receptors were gathered from an adult who received the AZD1222 COVID-19 vaccine. The CDR3 runs from the conserved cysteine through the conserved F or W. The D gene is left open where the match is weak. The size of a clone is reported for some rows only, either as once, few or many, or as a class for expanded clones.

TRBV10-3	TRBD2	17	few	TRBJ2-7	CAINDEGASGSSYEQYF	TGTGCCATCAACGATGAAGGGGCTAGCGGGAGCTCCTACGAGCAGTACTTC
TRBV9	.	15	.	TRBJ2-7	CASSVGAPSTYEQYF	TGTGCCAGCAGCGTAGGGGCCCCCAGTACCTACGAGCAGTACTTC
TRBV5-1	.	14	.	TRBJ2-7	CASSLTSSSYEQYF	TGCGCCAGCAGCTTGACTTCCAGCTCCTACGAGCAGTACTTC
TRBV7-2	TRBD2	18	.	TRBJ2-3	CASSSGLAGAPSTDTQYF	TGTGCCAGCAGCTCCGGACTAGCGGGGGCTCCTAGCACAGATACGCAGTATTTT
TRBV6-5	TRBD1	14	.	TRBJ1-6	CASGGQNYNSPLHF	TGTGCCAGCGGGGGACAGAATTATAATTCACCCCTCCACTTT
TRBV4-3	.	15	.	TRBJ2-1	CASSRGYSNYNEQFF	TGCGCCAGCAGCCGAGGCTACTCCAACTACAATGAGCAGTTCTTC
TRBV24-1	TRBD1	17	.	TRBJ2-2	CATSDSTGRGYTGELFF	TGTGCCACCAGTGACTCGACAGGGCGAGGGTACACCGGGGAGCTGTTTTTT
TRBV30	.	13	.	TRBJ2-1	CASPMASYNEQFF	TGTGCCTCCCCCATGGCGTCCTACAATGAGCAGTTCTTC
TRBV7-9	TRBD1	14	.	TRBJ1-4	CASSSGTGPEKLFF	TGTGCCAGCAGTTCCGGGACAGGGCCTGAAAAACTGTTTTTT
TRBV20-1	TRBD1	15	.	TRBJ2-1	CSASPGTGGRNEQFF	TGCAGTGCTAGTCCCGGGACAGGGGGGAGAAATGAGCAGTTCTTC
TRBV19	.	16	.	TRBJ2-3	CASSISHGWGPDTQYF	TGTGCCAGTAGTATATCTCACGGCTGGGGCCCAGATACGCAGTATTTT
TRBV15	TRBD2	18	.	TRBJ2-3	CATSPRPSGRALEDTQYF	TGTGCCACCAGCCCTAGACCTAGCGGGAGGGCCCTCGAAGATACGCAGTATTTT
TRBV15	.	14	.	TRBJ1-6	CATSRDGGNSPLHF	TGTGCCACCAGCAGAGATGGGGGGAATTCACCCCTCCACTTT
TRBV7-9	TRBD2	14	.	TRBJ2-1	CASRPTSGTYEQFF	TGTGCCAGCAGACCGACTAGCGGGACGTATGAGCAGTTCTTC
TRBV6-6	TRBD1	16	.	TRBJ1-1	CASSYTGVGRDTEAFF	TGTGCCAGCAGTTACACAGGGGTCGGCCGGGACACTGAAGCTTTCTTT
TRBV3-1/TRBV3-2	.	13	once	TRBJ2-2	CASRHISTGELFF	TGTGCCAGCAGGCACATATCCACCGGGGAGCTGTTTTTT
TRBV19	.	13	.	TRBJ1-5	CASARGGNQPQHF	TGTGCCAGTGCCCGCGGTGGCAATCAGCCCCAGCATTTT